This T cell receptor (beta chain) was identified in a study of HIV-infected patients and healthy controls. TCRdb re-analysed the 5' RACE reads in MiXCR, keeping a single row per CDR3 protein. Here the sample spans roughly 68,000 distinct CDR3 sequences, 15% to 20% being singletons. Ten or more counts support this clonotype. V shed 6 bases, J shed 0 bases, and the junction held 9 bases outside the gene matches. Germline V gene data show CDR1 as SQVTM and CDR2 as ANQGSEA. The CDR3 covers 17 residues. The chain carries TRBV29-1 and TRBJ2-6; 9 nucleotides match TRBD1. Sequencing was done on a sample of CD4+ T cells from blood. This TCR was recovered from a human donor in good health. The CDR3: CSVRGRDRDSGANVLTF. The CDR3 nucleotides read TGCAGCGTGAGGGGGCGGGACAGGGACTCTGGGGCCAACGTCCTGACTTTC. Filled out from reference TRBV29-1 and TRBJ2-6, the complete variable domain reads SAVISQKPSRDICQRGTSLTIQCQVDSQVTMMFWYRQQPGQSLTLIATANQGSEATYESGFVIDKFPISRPNLTFSTLTVSNMSPEDSSIYLCSVRGRDRDSGANVLTFGAGSRLTVL.